This T cell receptor (beta chain) was obtained from a study of blood T cell repertoires in COVID-19. Study-wide context: Material from acute and convalescent COVID-19 was sourced from the United States, Italy and Spain. T cells, B-cell-depleted T cells, or PBMCs supplied cDNA or gDNA.

Authors' processing steps: Using reference gene primer amplification, nucleated cell counts were estimated. Clones were read by immunoSEQ multiplex PCR, and TCRdb kept only the in-frame ones, dropping some. The D gene and trimming were derived from the DNA, and the V and J assignments and clone size from that table. Among tens of thousands of clones listed, 90% to 95% were seen once. V was pared by 6 bases and J by 0 bases, with 15 bases between. CDR1 is ENHRY, CDR2 SYGVKD, per germline. The CDR3 runs 15 residues. This clonotype originated in a man in his 70s with active COVID-19. The sample comprised peripheral blood. The chain uses TRBV10-3 and TRBJ2-7; D may be TRBD1 (6 bases). The chain's CDR3 is CAISSGQLSSYEQYF. In DNA, the CDR3 is TGTGCCATCAGCTCTGGACAGTTGAGCTCCTACGAGCAGTACTTC.